These 26 T cell receptor beta chains share one sample of origin, sequenced in a study of shared clonotypes between healthy human individuals. Terminally differentiated effector memory CD45RA+ cells were excluded by CCR7 positive selection of CD45RO-negative cells. The data were produced by immunoSEQ multiplex PCR, yet TCRdb's version contains in-frame clones alone and is incomplete. The sample lists about 650,000 clones; roughly 95% were seen once. The source material was naive CD8+ T cells sorted from blood. Receptor source: a woman aged 25-40 years in good health.

The genes are TRBV10-3 and TRBJ2-7, with D unresolved. Germline V gene sequence: CDR1 ENHRY, CDR2 SYGVKD. Trimming removed 11 bases from V and 0 bases from J, with 14 bases in between. The CDR3 has 13 residues. The CDR3 nucleotides are TGTGCCGTAGGGTCTCGCGACTCCTACGAGCAGTACTTC. Amino acids: CAVGSRDSYEQYF.

The rearrangement links TRBV9 to TRBJ1-3; no definite D call. V lost 0 bases and J lost 4, with 8 bases in between. Germline CDR1 is SGDLS and CDR2 is YYNGEE. This CDR3 spans 14 amino acids. The CDR3 coding sequence is TGTGCCAGCAGCGTAGGGTCGATCGGAAACACCATATATTTT. Its translation: CASSVGSIGNTIYF.

The chain combines TRBV25-1 with TRBJ2-7; D perhaps matches TRBD2 (5 bases). The germline CDR1 and CDR2 sequences are MGHDK and SYGVNS. This CDR3 comprises 14 residues. Trimming pared 0 bases from V and 5 bases from J, leaving 11 bases between. The CDR3 DNA sequence: TGTGCCAGCAGTGAATATCCGGGAATGAACGAGCAGTACTTC. This codes for CASSEYPGMNEQYF.

This rearrangement joins TRBV27 to TRBJ2-5; TRBD1 agrees at 8 bases. J was trimmed by 11 bases and V by 5 bases; bases with no gene match: 13. The V gene's germline CDR1 is MNHEY and CDR2 SMNVEV (reference sequence). CDR3 length: 14 residues. This CDR3 reads CASSPGQGVGEQYF. The CDR3 nucleotides are TGTGCCAGCAGTCCAGGACAGGGTGTGGGGGAGCAGTACTTC.

This chain connects TRBV10-2 to TRBJ2-5, with D uncertain. Germline V gives CDR1 WSHSY, CDR2 SAAADI. With 7 bases removed from V and 4 bases from J, the gap between germline ends came to 19 bases. CDR3 length: 15 amino acids. CDR3 sequence reads: CASNNQLGVAETQYF. DNA of the CDR3: TGCGCCAGCAACAATCAGCTCGGAGTTGCAGAGACCCAGTACTTC.

The chain recombines TRBV7-2 with TRBJ2-6; TRBD1 is a possible D gene (5 bases). V was trimmed by 1 base and J by 0 bases, leaving 16 bases between them. This CDR3 is 19 amino acids long. Germline CDR1 and CDR2: SGHTA and FQGNSA. CDR3 bases: TGTGCCAGCAGCTTAGTTTTAGGGGTCCCCTACTCTGGGGCCAACGTCCTGACTTTC. Translated, it gives CASSLVLGVPYSGANVLTF.

The gene calls are TRBV28 and TRBJ1-5; D ambiguous. Trimming cost V 3 bases and J 9 bases, with 15 bases left between them. CDR1 is MDHEN, CDR2 SYDVKM, per germline. The length of the CDR3 is 14 residues. CDR3 DNA sequence: TGTGCCAGCAGTTTGGTGTCAGGTCCGTGGCCCCAGCATTTT. Amino acid sequence: CASSLVSGPWPQHF.

The gene calls are TRBV15 and TRBJ2-1, with 8 nucleotides matching TRBD2. Germline trimming cut 4 bases from V and 8 bases from J; bases unmatched to any gene: 13. CDR3 length: 16 amino acids. CDR1 is LNHNV and CDR2 is YYDKDF in the germline V gene (reference sequence). CDR3 DNA: TGTGCCACCAGCATCAATCCGGGACTAGGTCGGGATGAGCAGTTCTTC. Its translation is CATSINPGLGRDEQFF.

This chain connects TRBV2 to TRBJ2-7; 7 bases fit TRBD2. After removal of 6 bases from V and 5 bases from J, the junction contained 7 bases not matched to a gene. Germline CDR1 is SNHLY and CDR2 is FYNNEI. This CDR3 spans 13 amino acids. The CDR3 region is CASRRLAGDEQYF. CDR3 coding DNA: TGTGCCAGCAGGCGACTAGCCGGGGACGAGCAGTACTTC.

The CDR3 protein is CASGLKADEQYF. The CDR3 DNA is TGCGCCAGCGGGCTTAAGGCCGACGAGCAGTACTTC. This sequence joins TRBV10-2 and TRBJ2-7; D gene ambiguous. The ends were cut back, 8 bases at V and 5 bases at J, with 13 bases in the middle. The germline V gene encodes CDR1 WSHSY and CDR2 SAAADI. The CDR3 is 12 residues long.

The V and J genes are TRBV6-5 and TRBJ1-1; possible D gene TRBD1, 5 bases. Germline-derived CDR1 and CDR2 are MNHEY and SVGAGI. Trimming pared 6 bases from V and 1 base from J, leaving 12 bases between. This CDR3 region has 14 residues. The CDR3, as DNA: TGTGCCAGCAGGCTAGACAGCCCGAACACTGAAGCTTTCTTT. Translated, it gives CASRLDSPNTEAFF.

This chain joins TRBV28 and TRBJ1-5; possibly TRBD1 for D (6 bases). The V gene's germline CDR1 is MDHEN and CDR2 SYDVKM. CDR3 length equals 14 residues. The ends were cut back, 3 bases at V and 7 bases at J, with 13 bases in the middle. The CDR3 bases are TGTGCCAGCAGTTTTCAGGGGCAACCCCAGCCCCAGCATTTT. It encodes CASSFQGQPQPQHF. Full variable domain (outside the CDR3, taken from reference TRBV28 and TRBJ1-5): DVKVTQSSRYLVKRTGEKVFLECVQDMDHENMFWYRQDPGLGLRLIYFSYDVKMKEKGDIPEGYSVSREKKERFSLILESASTNQTSMYLCASSFQGQPQPQHFGDGTRLSIL.

The V gene is TRBV28, the J gene TRBJ2-7; 10 bases are a match to TRBD1. The CDR3 has 15 amino acids. Germline CDR1 MDHEN, CDR2 SYDVKM. J was trimmed by 3 bases and V by 5 bases; bases with no gene match: 7. The CDR3 bases are TGTGCCAGCAGTAGGGTCGGGACAGGGGTCTACGAGCAGTACTTC. Protein product: CASSRVGTGVYEQYF.

This rearrangement joins TRBV9 to TRBJ1-1; no firm D call. The CDR3 is 15 amino acids. The V end was cut by 2 bases, the J end by 0 bases, with 11 bases between. CDR1 and CDR2 from the germline V gene are SGDLS and YYNGEE. The CDR3 protein is CASSVGGNMNTEAFF. The CDR3 coding sequence is TGTGCCAGCAGCGTGGGAGGAAACATGAACACTGAAGCTTTCTTT.

V and J are TRBV13 and TRBJ2-1, with unresolved D. Germline CDR1 is PRHDT and CDR2 is FYEKMQ (reference sequence). The CDR3 contains 16 residues. The V end lost 5 bases, the J end lost 0 bases, and 14 bases lay between the germline ends. This CDR3 reads CASSPWAQSSYNEQFF. CDR3 nucleotide sequence: TGTGCCAGCAGCCCTTGGGCCCAGAGCTCCTACAATGAGCAGTTCTTC.

This chain uses TRBV27 with TRBJ2-3; 7 bases line up with TRBD2. Germline assignment: CDR1 MNHEY and CDR2 SMNVEV (reference sequence). The CDR3 extends over 14 amino acids. With 0 bases clipped from V and 6 bases from J, the junction kept 3 bases outside the gene matches. In DNA form, the CDR3 reads TGTGCCAGCAGTTTATCCCGCGGGGGTGATACGCAGTATTTT. It encodes CASSLSRGGDTQYF.

The chain is built from TRBV28 and TRBJ1-5; D not resolved. Germline V gives CDR1 MDHEN, CDR2 SYDVKM. The V and J ends lost 6 bases and 7 bases respectively, with 16 bases between them. The CDR3 sequence is 14 residues long. The CDR3 protein is CASSPRVGSQPQHF. Here the CDR3 DNA reads TGTGCCAGCAGCCCTCGGGTCGGGTCCCAGCCCCAGCATTTT.

The chain has TRBV6-5 and TRBJ2-2; no clear D gene. There are 14 residues in the CDR3. Germline values: CDR1 MNHEY, CDR2 SVGAGI. V lost 5 bases, J lost 2 bases, and 9 bases lay in between. This chain's CDR3 is CASSPDANTGELFF. DNA of the CDR3: TGTGCCAGCAGTCCGGATGCTAACACCGGGGAGCTGTTTTTT.

V is TRBV6-1 and J is TRBJ1-1; D unclear. This CDR3 comprises 14 residues. Germline V gives CDR1 MNHNS, CDR2 SASEGT. The V and J ends lost 6 bases and 5 bases respectively, with 16 bases between them. CDR3 in DNA: TGTGCCAGCAGCCACAGCCCGGGTCCAACTGAAGCTTTCTTT. Residues: CASSHSPGPTEAFF.

The J gene is TRBJ2-7, the V gene TRBV27; TRBD1 aligns across 9 bases. Germline V gives CDR1 MNHEY, CDR2 SMNVEV (reference sequence). The CDR3 has 15 amino acids. V gave up 4 bases and J gave up 4 bases; unmatched junction bases: 8. The CDR3 DNA is TGTGCCAGCAGTTCCGGGACAGGGATTCGGTACGAGCAGTACTTC. It specifies CASSSGTGIRYEQYF.

As regards this clone: At the DNA level, this CDR3 is encoded by other sequences in the same sample as well. The chain carries TRBV6-5 and TRBJ2-2, with 11 nucleotides matching TRBD2. The CDR3 contains 15 residues. V shed 6 bases and J 8 bases; nucleotides not matched to a gene: 8. Germline CDR1 and CDR2: MNHEY and SVGAGI. The CDR3 DNA reads TGTGCCAGCAGCTCCGGACTAGCGGGTCCTGGGGAGCTGTTTTTT. As protein: CASSSGLAGPGELFF.

This clone came up once. CDR3 in DNA: TGCAGCGTTGAAGATCAAAAGTACGAGCAGTACTTC. Protein sequence: CSVEDQKYEQYF. The rearrangement joins TRBV29-1 to TRBJ2-7; no firm D call. The V end was cut by 0 bases, the J end by 4 bases, with 7 bases between. There are 12 residues in the CDR3. Germline V lookup: CDR1 SQVTM, CDR2 ANQGSEA.

A note on this clone: Other DNA sequences in the same sample also yield this CDR3. The chain recombines TRBV27 with TRBJ2-7; D gene unclear. There are 13 residues in the CDR3. Germline CDR1 is MNHEY and CDR2 is SMNVEV (reference sequence). Trimming stripped 3 bases from V and 2 bases from J, with 8 bases between. The CDR3 bases are TGTGCCAGCAGTTTTGGGGTCGCCTACGAGCAGTACTTC. This codes for CASSFGVAYEQYF.

The chain has TRBV5-1 and TRBJ1-5; 9 bases fit TRBD1. Germline CDR1 and CDR2: SGHRS and YFSETQ. J was trimmed by 6 bases and V by 6 bases; bases with no gene match: 7. The CDR3 is 14 residues long. CDR3 bases: TGCGCCAGCACCCCGACAGGGGGTGGTCAGCCCCAGCATTTT. Residues: CASTPTGGGQPQHF. Together with reference TRBV5-1 and TRBJ1-5, the CDR3 gives the full variable domain: KAGVTQTPRYLIKTRGQQVTLSCSPISGHRSVSWYQQTPGQGLQFLFEYFSETQRNKGNFPGRFSGRQFSNSRSEMNVSTLELGDSALYLCASTPTGGGQPQHFGDGTRLSIL.

The CDR3, as DNA: TGTGCCAGTAGTCCCGAGGGGAGCCATGGCTACACCTTC. It encodes CASSPEGSHGYTF. The chain is built from TRBV19 and TRBJ1-2, with D possibly being TRBD1 (5 bases). V lost 5 bases to trimming and J lost 6 bases, with 13 bases between them. This CDR3 is 13 amino acids long. From germline, CDR1 is LNHDA and CDR2 SQIVND (reference sequence).

The chain recombines TRBV7-9 with TRBJ2-2; 14 bases map to TRBD2. Trimming took 6 bases from V and 9 from J; bases not matched to a gene: 9. This CDR3 is 16 amino acids long. Germline V gene lookup returns CDR1 SEHNR and CDR2 FQNEAQ (reference sequence). CDR3 amino acids: CASRPEGLAGVRELFF. The CDR3 DNA reads TGTGCCAGCAGACCCGAGGGACTAGCGGGAGTGCGGGAGCTGTTTTTT.